Following are 18 T cell receptor beta chains from one sample sequenced in a study of cytomegalovirus exposure and HLA in healthy donors. The PCR ran on 60 Vbeta and 13 Jbeta primers. This table comes from immunoSEQ multiplex PCR, and its TCRdb copy is limited to in-frame clones, with some not included. The sample shows around 98,000 clones, about two thirds of them seen only once. The sequenced material came from PBMCs. These receptors all come from a female donor in good health and CMV-seronegative.

The J gene is TRBJ1-1, the V gene TRBV19, with a possible D match to TRBD1 (5 bases). CDR1 LNHDA and CDR2 SQIVND come from the germline V gene (reference sequence). V was clipped by 1 base and J by 4 bases, with 10 bases between them. The CDR3 has 14 residues. As DNA, the CDR3 is TGTGCCAGTAGTATAGCCGGGGGAGGCACTGAAGCTTTCTTT. Translating gives CASSIAGGGTEAFF.

V and J are TRBV7-2 and TRBJ1-2, with 9 bases lining up with TRBD1. The J segment lost 5 bases and the V segment lost 8 bases, leaving 9 bases of the junction unmatched. The CDR3 covers 14 residues. Germline V lookup: CDR1 SGHTA, CDR2 FQGNSA. The CDR3 is CASAVQGQGYGYTF. DNA for the CDR3: TGTGCCAGCGCCGTCCAGGGACAGGGATATGGCTACACCTTC.

The rearrangement links TRBV7-8 to TRBJ2-5, with 8 bases lining up with TRBD2. This CDR3 has 14 amino acids. V was pared by 1 base and J by 5 bases, with 3 bases of the junction left unmatched. CDR1 and CDR2 (germline): SGHVS, FQNEAQ. CDR3 nucleotide sequence: TGTGCCAGCAGCTTAGGGACTAGCCAGGAGACCCAGTACTTC. Translation gives CASSLGTSQETQYF.

This chain links TRBV2 with TRBJ1-5, with D perhaps matching TRBD1 (5 bases). This CDR3 has 13 residues. Trimming took off 8 bases at V and 9 bases at J, with 17 bases between the two ends. Germline V gene lookup returns CDR1 SNHLY and CDR2 FYNNEI. The CDR3 here is CASGATQGWPQHF. CDR3 bases: TGTGCCAGCGGGGCTACCCAGGGATGGCCCCAGCATTTT.

The gene calls are TRBV7-9 and TRBJ1-1; a possible D gene is TRBD1 (5 bases). Germline CDR1 and CDR2: SEHNR and FQNEAQ (reference sequence). CDR3 length: 16 residues. Trimming left V 0 bases short and J 2 bases short, with 13 bases between. The CDR3, as DNA: TGTGCCAGCAGCTTAGCGGGGCAGGGTGGAAACACTGAAGCTTTCTTT. Its translation is CASSLAGQGGNTEAFF.

This clone has a single count. The chain employs TRBV10-1 and TRBJ2-7; 11 nucleotides match TRBD2. Germline V gene sequence: CDR1 WNHNN, CDR2 SYGVQD (reference sequence). The CDR3 loop spans 15 amino acids. J gave up 6 bases and V 3 bases, and 7 bases lay outside the gene matches. The CDR3 DNA is TGCGCCAGCAGTGATTCTAGCGGGAGGTCTGGCGAGCAGTACTTC. Translated, it gives CASSDSSGRSGEQYF.

This chain links TRBV28 with TRBJ1-1; perhaps TRBD1 as D (6 bases). This CDR3 is built from 14 residues. The germline V and J ends were trimmed by 6 bases and 4 bases, with 15 bases remaining between them. Per germline, CDR1 MDHEN and CDR2 SYDVKM. DNA for the CDR3: TGTGCCAGCAGACTTCAGGGGCCTGGCACTGAAGCTTTCTTT. Residues: CASRLQGPGTEAFF.

The chain uses TRBV2 and TRBJ2-7; D is unresolved. V was cut by 5 bases and J by 4 bases, with 9 bases left in between. CDR1 and CDR2 from the germline V gene are SNHLY and FYNNEI. The CDR3 extends over 12 amino acids. In DNA form, the CDR3 reads TGTGCCAGCAGTCCTCGGTCGTACGAGCAGTACTTC. As protein: CASSPRSYEQYF.

This rearrangement joins TRBV7-9 to TRBJ1-2; 8 bases align to TRBD1. The CDR3 extends over 18 amino acids. Unmatched junction bases numbered 18, after V lost 5 bases and J lost 4 bases. Per the germline V gene, CDR1 is SEHNR and CDR2 is FQNEAQ (reference sequence). The CDR3 nucleotides are TGTGCCAGCAGCCCGAATATGGCCGGGACAGGACGATTCTATGGCTACACCTTC. As protein: CASSPNMAGTGRFYGYTF.

DNA of the CDR3: TGTGCCAGCAGCGCCGGGACTGGAGAGACCCAGTACTTC. It yields the protein CASSAGTGETQYF. The chain employs TRBV9 and TRBJ2-5; a possible D gene is TRBD2 (6 bases). CDR3 length: 13 amino acids. Per the germline V gene, CDR1 is SGDLS and CDR2 is YYNGEE. V gave up 3 bases and J gave up 4 bases, with 10 bases separating them.

The chain recombines TRBV14 with TRBJ1-2, with D hard to call. Trimming removed 4 bases from V and 2 bases from J, with 11 bases in between. The CDR3 runs to 14 residues. CDR1 and CDR2 (germline): SGHDN, FVKESK. Written as DNA, the CDR3 is TGTGCCAGCAGCCGCCAGGTGGCCAACTATGGCTACACCTTC. As protein: CASSRQVANYGYTF. Using reference TRBV14 and TRBJ1-2 for the parts outside the CDR3, the full variable domain is EAGVTQFPSHSVIEKGQTVTLRCDPISGHDNLYWYRRVMGKEIKFLLHFVKESKQDESGMPNNRFLAERTGGTYSTLKVQPAELEDSGVYFCASSRQVANYGYTFGSGTRLTVV.

The CDR3: CASSQGERLAGTGELFF. In nucleotides, the CDR3 is TGCGCCAGCAGCCAAGGGGAAAGACTAGCGGGCACCGGGGAGCTGTTTTTT. The chain is built from TRBV4-1 and TRBJ2-2; 10 nucleotides match TRBD2. This CDR3 contains 17 residues. Germline loops: CDR1 MGHRA, CDR2 YSYEKL. V lost 1 base to trimming and J lost 4 bases; unmatched junction nucleotides: 6.

The chain is built from TRBV6-9 and TRBJ2-7, with 8 bases aligning to TRBD2. The CDR3 runs to 15 residues. The J segment lost 0 bases and the V segment lost 7 bases, leaving 8 bases of the junction unmatched. Germline assignment: CDR1 MNHGY and CDR2 SVAAGI. The CDR3 coding sequence is TGTGCCAGCACCGCTGGGCGGGGGGCCTCCTACGAGCAGTACTTC. The encoded protein is CASTAGRGASYEQYF.

The chain carries TRBV29-1 and TRBJ1-2; D is uncertain. Germline lookup yields CDR1 SQVTM and CDR2 ANQGSEA. The CDR3 contains 13 residues. Trimming took off 4 bases at V and 5 bases at J, with 14 bases between the two ends. Here the CDR3 reads CSVGISGGYGYTF. In DNA, the CDR3 is TGCAGCGTTGGGATATCAGGAGGGTATGGCTACACCTTC.

This chain links TRBV15 with TRBJ2-1, with 7 bases lining up with TRBD2. Germline V lookup: CDR1 LNHNV, CDR2 YYDKDF (reference sequence). The CDR3 length is 13 residues. V shed 6 bases, J shed 9 bases, and the junction held 8 bases outside the gene matches. The CDR3 DNA reads as TGTGCCACCAGAGGCGGGAGCAGGCGTGAGCAGTTCTTC. Translating gives CATRGGSRREQFF.

This clone was detected a few times. V and J are TRBV27 and TRBJ2-7; maybe TRBD2 (5 bases). CDR1 and CDR2 from the germline V gene are MNHEY and SMNVEV (reference sequence). This CDR3 comprises 17 residues. The V end was cut by 5 bases, the J end by 2 bases, with 22 bases between. Written as DNA, the CDR3 is TGTGCCAGCAGTCCTACCCTTACTAGTATGGGGACCTACGAGCAGTACTTC. Translated: CASSPTLTSMGTYEQYF.

With regard to this clone: Other DNA sequences in the sample encode the same CDR3. V usage is TRBV9 and J usage is TRBJ2-7, with D perhaps TRBD2 (6 bases). There are 15 residues in the CDR3. The germline gives CDR1 SGDLS, CDR2 YYNGEE. With 0 bases removed from V and 1 base from J, the gap between germline ends came to 11 bases. The CDR3 sequence is CASSVEGLDSYEQYF. CDR3 nucleotide sequence: TGTGCCAGCAGCGTAGAGGGACTCGATTCCTACGAGCAGTACTTC. Looking up the rest from reference TRBV9 and TRBJ2-7 gives the full variable domain: DSGVTQTPKHLITATGQRVTLRCSPRSGDLSVYWYQQSLDQGLQFLIQYYNGEERAKGNILERFSAQQFPDLHSELNLSSLELGDSALYFCASSVEGLDSYEQYFGPGTRLTVT.

V and J are TRBV6-4 and TRBJ2-3, with D unclear. CDR1 and CDR2 from the germline V gene are MRHNA and SNTAGT. The CDR3 is 13 residues long. Trimming stripped 2 bases from V and 3 bases from J, with 6 bases between. CDR3: CASSDVETDTQYF. CDR3 sequence (DNA): TGTGCCAGCAGTGACGTAGAAACAGATACGCAGTATTTT.